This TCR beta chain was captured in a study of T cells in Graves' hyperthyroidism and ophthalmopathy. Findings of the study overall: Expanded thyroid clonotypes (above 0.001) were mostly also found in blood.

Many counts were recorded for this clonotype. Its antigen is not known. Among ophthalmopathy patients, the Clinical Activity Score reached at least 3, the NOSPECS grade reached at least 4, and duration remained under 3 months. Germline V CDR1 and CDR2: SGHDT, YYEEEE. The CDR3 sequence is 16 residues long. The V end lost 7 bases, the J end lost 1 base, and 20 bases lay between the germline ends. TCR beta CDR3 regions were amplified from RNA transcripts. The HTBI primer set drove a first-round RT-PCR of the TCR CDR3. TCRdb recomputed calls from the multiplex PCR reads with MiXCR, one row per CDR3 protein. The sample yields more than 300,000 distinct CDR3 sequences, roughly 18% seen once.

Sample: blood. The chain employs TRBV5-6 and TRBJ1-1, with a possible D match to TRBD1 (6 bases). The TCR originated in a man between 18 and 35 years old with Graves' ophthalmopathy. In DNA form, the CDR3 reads TGTGCCAGCTCCCCCCTCGACAGGAATTGGAACACTGAAGCTTTCTTT. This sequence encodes CASSPLDRNWNTEAFF.